The 13 T cell receptor beta chains below were found in one sample sequenced in a study of T cell responses to AZD1222 COVID-19 vaccine (dated by TCRdb to the early 2020s). According to the study, the label for this sample's time point signals: baseline before first vaccination. Libraries were prepared through the immunoSEQ multiplex PCR assay. Sourced from immuneACCESS, this table was stored by TCRdb with only in-frame sequences that have V and J called. A share of the clones is absent; for the studies checked, an unresolved V gene accounts for under half, and the remainder has no known explanation. A total of 150,000 or so clones appear in this sample, roughly nine tenths of them only once. About 1.4% of the sample comes from the top ten. Specimen: peripheral blood, collected on day 0 of AZD1222 vaccination. The receptors stem from an adult in good health.

J is TRBJ1-1 and V is TRBV11-2; D remains ambiguous. Trimming removed 0 bases at V and 11 bases at J, with 13 bases between. Germline assignment: CDR1 SGHAT and CDR2 FQNNGV. This CDR3 is 13 amino acids long. The CDR3 DNA reads TGTGCCAGCAGCTTAGAGGTCCGACTTGAGGCTTTCTTT. The encoded protein is CASSLEVRLEAFF.

This clone occurred a few times. Distinct nucleotide sequences in the sample also encode this CDR3. This rearrangement joins TRBV5-4 to TRBJ1-1; D gene ambiguous. The CDR3 contains 13 residues. Germline V gene lookup returns CDR1 SGHNT and CDR2 YYREEE (reference sequence). V gave up 1 base and J gave up 1 base, with 5 bases separating them. CDR3 loop: CASSLIPNTEAFF. In DNA form, the CDR3 reads TGTGCCAGCAGCTTGATTCCGAACACTGAAGCTTTCTTT.

This chain uses TRBV7-9 with TRBJ2-7; TRBD1 agrees at 8 bases. Trimming took 4 bases from V and 2 from J; bases not matched to a gene: 10. CDR3 length: 16 amino acids. CDR1 and CDR2 from the germline V gene are SEHNR and FQNEAQ (reference sequence). CDR3 region: CASSSSRDRQTYEQYF. In DNA, the CDR3 is TGTGCCAGCAGCTCTAGCCGGGACAGGCAGACCTACGAGCAGTACTTC.

The rearrangement links TRBV23-1 to TRBJ1-4; 8 bases map to TRBD1. TRBV23-1 is identified as an open reading frame with a role that is uncertain. Trimming took 2 bases from V and 7 from J; bases not matched to a gene: 6. The CDR3 has 15 amino acids. CDR3 bases: TGCGCCAGCAGTCAACGGTGGGACAGGCTTGAAAAACTGTTTTTT. It translates to CASSQRWDRLEKLFF.

The CDR3 loop reads CASSQDRASTEAFF. CDR3 bases: TGTGCCAGCAGCCAAGATAGGGCGAGCACTGAAGCTTTCTTT. This sequence joins TRBV4-2 and TRBJ1-1; D not resolved. The ends were cut back, 0 bases at V and 4 bases at J, with 9 bases in the middle. The CDR3 is 14 residues long. CDR1 and CDR2 from the germline V gene are LGHNA and YNFKEQ.

V and J are TRBV2 and TRBJ1-1; D remains ambiguous. CDR1 is SNHLY and CDR2 is FYNNEI in the germline V gene. V was shortened by 2 bases and J by 7 bases, with 11 bases between the two germline ends. CDR3 length: 13 residues. The CDR3 DNA reads TGTGCCAGCAGTGAAAGGTCGCCGGGTGAAGCTTTCTTT. Residues: CASSERSPGEAFF. Complete variable domain (other parts from reference TRBV2 and TRBJ1-1): EPEVTQTPSHQVTQMGQEVILRCVPISNHLYFYWYRQILGQKVEFLVSFYNNEISEKSEIFDDQFSVERPDGSNFTLKIRSTKLEDSAMYFCASSERSPGEAFFGQGTRLTVV.

V usage is TRBV6-5 and J usage is TRBJ1-6; D may be TRBD1 (6 bases). V lost 8 bases to trimming and J lost 6 bases, with 14 bases between them. The CDR3 runs 14 residues. In germline, CDR1 is MNHEY, CDR2 SVGAGI. CDR3 residues: CASSLGGTNSPLHF. In nucleotides, the CDR3 is TGTGCCAGCTCGTTAGGGGGAACTAATTCACCCCTCCACTTT.

The chain employs TRBV19 and TRBJ1-5, with D perhaps TRBD1 (5 bases). This CDR3 region has 15 residues. The V end lost 1 base, the J end lost 7 bases, and 14 bases lay between the germline ends. CDR1 and CDR2 (germline): LNHDA, SQIVND (reference sequence). The CDR3 region is CASSIVKSGHQPQHF. DNA for the CDR3: TGTGCCAGTAGTATAGTTAAGTCAGGGCACCAGCCCCAGCATTTT.

The chain is built from TRBV11-2 and TRBJ1-6, with D possibly TRBD1 on 6 matching bases. Per germline, CDR1 SGHAT and CDR2 FQNNGV. The CDR3 runs to 16 residues. Trimming shortened V by 5 bases and J by 8 bases, and 19 bases separated the two germline ends. CDR3 coding DNA: TGTGCCAGCAGCCTACAGGGCCAGGCGGTGGATTCACCCCTCCACTTT. The encoded protein is CASSLQGQAVDSPLHF. Variable domain in full (rest from reference TRBV11-2 and TRBJ1-6): EAGVAQSPRYKIIEKRQSVAFWCNPISGHATLYWYQQILGQGPKLLIQFQNNGVVDDSQLPKDRFSAERLKGVDSTLKIQPAKLEDSAVYLCASSLQGQAVDSPLHFGNGTRLTVT.

The chain joins TRBV7-9 to TRBJ1-1; weak D call: TRBD1 (5 bases). Germline V gene lookup returns CDR1 SEHNR and CDR2 FQNEAQ (reference sequence). The V end lost 3 bases, the J end lost 2 bases, and 16 bases lay between the germline ends. This CDR3 contains 16 residues. CDR3 amino acids: CASSFPRREGNTEAFF. CDR3 DNA: TGTGCCAGCAGCTTCCCCCGCAGGGAGGGAAACACTGAAGCTTTCTTT.

J is TRBJ2-1 and V is TRBV30, with 8 nucleotides matching TRBD2. V dropped 2 bases and J dropped 10; count of bases not matched to a gene: 7. The germline V gene has CDR1 GTSNPN and CDR2 SVGIG (reference sequence). This CDR3 contains 13 residues. CDR3 nucleotides: TGTGCCTGGAGTCTGAGCGGGGGTCGAGAGCAGTTCTTC. Translated: CAWSLSGGREQFF.

This rearrangement joins TRBV4-1 to TRBJ2-6, with no clear D. Germline V gives CDR1 MGHRA, CDR2 YSYEKL. V gave up 4 bases and J gave up 0 bases, with 13 bases separating them. There are 17 residues in the CDR3. The CDR3 loop reads CASSPETAGSGANVLTF. DNA of the CDR3: TGCGCCAGCAGCCCTGAAACGGCCGGCTCTGGGGCCAACGTCCTGACTTTC.

The V gene is TRBV2, the J gene TRBJ2-7, with TRBD2 matching over 12 bases. This CDR3 region has 14 residues. The trim removed 7 bases at V and 2 bases at J, leaving 3 bases unmatched. Germline V gene data show CDR1 as SNHLY and CDR2 as FYNNEI. The CDR3 reads CASTLAGGPYEQYF. CDR3 nucleotide sequence: TGTGCCAGCACCCTAGCGGGGGGGCCCTACGAGCAGTACTTC.